A selection of T cell receptor beta chains follows, all from one sample in a study of quantifying T cell responses using KT2 cells. MiXCR was run by TCRdb on the UMI-ligation and nested PCR reads, yielding one entry per CDR3 protein. The sample yields approximately 43,000 distinct CDR3 sequences, over 15% seen once. The sequencing input was PBMCs spiked with cells of the T cell clone KT2. Every receptor here comes from a human donor. Both conserved end residues are part of each CDR3. Each record gives: CDR3 DNA, CDR3 protein, D gene, clone size, J gene, V gene. The D gene is left open where the match is weak. Rows may omit the clone size; those that give it use once, few, many or a size class.

CDR3nt: TGTGCCAGCAGCAGTCCGGGGGGCGTAATCTATGGCTACACCTTC
CDR3aa: CASSSPGGVIYGYTF
d_gene: NA
abundance: few
j_gene: TRBJ1-2
v_gene: TRBV9

CDR3nt: TGCAGCGCCGGACACACACGCTACGAGCAGTACTTC
CDR3aa: CSAGHTRYEQYF
d_gene: NA
abundance: NA
j_gene: TRBJ2-7
v_gene: TRBV29-1

CDR3nt: TGTGCCAGCAGTGAAGCGCGGTTGGGGAACACTGAAGCTTTCTTT
CDR3aa: CASSEARLGNTEAFF
d_gene: NA
abundance: few
j_gene: TRBJ1-1
v_gene: TRBV6-1

CDR3nt: TGTGCCAGCAGTTTCGTCAGGGGATTCAATGAGCAGTTCTTC
CDR3aa: CASSFVRGFNEQFF
d_gene: NA
abundance: NA
j_gene: TRBJ2-1
v_gene: TRBV28

CDR3nt: TGCAGTGCTAGAGAACAGGGGAGGCGGCAAAGTCAGCCCCAGCATTTT
CDR3aa: CSAREQGRRQSQPQHF
d_gene: TRBD1
abundance: many
j_gene: TRBJ1-5
v_gene: TRBV20-1

CDR3nt: TGTGCCAGCAGCTTAGATGTACTGGACAGCGGAAACACCATATATTTT
CDR3aa: CASSLDVLDSGNTIYF
d_gene: NA
abundance: NA
j_gene: TRBJ1-3
v_gene: TRBV7-9

CDR3nt: TGTGCCAGCAGTCCGACTAGCTGGGAGACCCAGTACTTC
CDR3aa: CASSPTSWETQYF
d_gene: TRBD2
abundance: NA
j_gene: TRBJ2-5
v_gene: TRBV12-3/TRBV12-4

CDR3nt: TGTGCCAGCAGCCAAGAATCCCCCAATTCGGGGTCACCCCTCCACTTT
CDR3aa: CASSQESPNSGSPLHF
d_gene: NA
abundance: NA
j_gene: TRBJ1-6
v_gene: TRBV14

CDR3nt: TGCAGTGCTAGACTAGCGGGGGCGACAGATACGCAGTATTTT
CDR3aa: CSARLAGATDTQYF
d_gene: TRBD2
abundance: many
j_gene: TRBJ2-3
v_gene: TRBV20-1

CDR3nt: TGTGCCAGCGCGCAGAGGACTAGCGGGAGGATATGGCAGTACTTC
CDR3aa: CASAQRTSGRIWQYF
d_gene: TRBD2
abundance: few
j_gene: TRBJ2-7
v_gene: TRBV6-5

CDR3nt: TGTGCCAGCAGTTTGGATTCGAGTGGGGGGGAGCAGTACTTC
CDR3aa: CASSLDSSGGEQYF
d_gene: NA
abundance: NA
j_gene: TRBJ2-7
v_gene: TRBV27

CDR3nt: TGTGCCAGCAGTAGCCGGGACCCCTCCTACAATGAGCAGTTCTTC
CDR3aa: CASSSRDPSYNEQFF
d_gene: NA
abundance: once
j_gene: TRBJ2-1
v_gene: TRBV6-2/TRBV6-3

CDR3nt: TGCAGTGCTAGCCCCCTTTCAGGACAGAGTAGTGAGCAGTACTTC
CDR3aa: CSASPLSGQSSEQYF
d_gene: NA
abundance: many
j_gene: TRBJ2-7
v_gene: TRBV20-1

CDR3nt: TGTGCCTGGAGTGAACGGTACGAGCAGTACTTC
CDR3aa: CAWSERYEQYF
d_gene: NA
abundance: few
j_gene: TRBJ2-7
v_gene: TRBV30

CDR3nt: TGCGCCAGCAGCCCCCAGAAAGGCCTTGCTAACTATGGCTACACCTTC
CDR3aa: CASSPQKGLANYGYTF
d_gene: NA
abundance: NA
j_gene: TRBJ1-2
v_gene: TRBV4-1

CDR3nt: TGTGCCAGCAGCCTCAGACTAGCGGGGCTCAATGAGCAGTTCTTC
CDR3aa: CASSLRLAGLNEQFF
d_gene: TRBD2
abundance: many
j_gene: TRBJ2-1
v_gene: TRBV4-2

CDR3nt: TGTGCCAGCAGCACCCGACTAGCGGGAGGTCACACAGATACGCAGTATTTT
CDR3aa: CASSTRLAGGHTDTQYF
d_gene: TRBD2
abundance: NA
j_gene: TRBJ2-3
v_gene: TRBV11-2

CDR3nt: TGTGCCAGCAGTTACTCGAAGACCTACGAGCAGTACTTC
CDR3aa: CASSYSKTYEQYF
d_gene: NA
abundance: many
j_gene: TRBJ2-7
v_gene: TRBV6-5

CDR3nt: TGTGCCAGCAGCTCCGACTGGTGGTCTGGAAACACCATATATTTT
CDR3aa: CASSSDWWSGNTIYF
d_gene: NA
abundance: few
j_gene: TRBJ1-3
v_gene: TRBV6-5

CDR3nt: TGTGCCAGCAGCAGGGACAGTGAAAAACTGTTTTTT
CDR3aa: CASSRDSEKLFF
d_gene: TRBD1
abundance: NA
j_gene: TRBJ1-4
v_gene: TRBV6-5

CDR3nt: TGCGCCTCCAGAGAAGGGACAGAAAATTCACCCCTCCACTTT
CDR3aa: CASREGTENSPLHF
d_gene: TRBD1
abundance: NA
j_gene: TRBJ1-6
v_gene: TRBV5-1

CDR3nt: TGTGCCAGCAGTTTAGCGGGGACAGGCCCAGTCGAGCAGTACTTC
CDR3aa: CASSLAGTGPVEQYF
d_gene: TRBD1
abundance: few
j_gene: TRBJ2-7
v_gene: TRBV12-3/TRBV12-4

CDR3nt: TGTGCCAGCAGTTTCATCCGCACAGATACGCAGTATTTT
CDR3aa: CASSFIRTDTQYF
d_gene: NA
abundance: NA
j_gene: TRBJ2-3
v_gene: TRBV12-3/TRBV12-4

CDR3nt: TGTGCCATCAGTGAGCCAGGGGGTTCGAACTATGGCTACACCTTC
CDR3aa: CAISEPGGSNYGYTF
d_gene: TRBD1
abundance: few
j_gene: TRBJ1-2
v_gene: TRBV10-3

CDR3nt: TGTGCCAGCAGCTTAGCACGCCCACTAGCGGAGGGCACAGATACGCAGTATTTT
CDR3aa: CASSLARPLAEGTDTQYF
d_gene: TRBD2
abundance: few
j_gene: TRBJ2-3
v_gene: TRBV7-9

CDR3nt: TGCAGTGCTAGCTCCACCTCTATCGCTGGAAACACCATATATTTT
CDR3aa: CSASSTSIAGNTIYF
d_gene: NA
abundance: once
j_gene: TRBJ1-3
v_gene: TRBV20-1

CDR3nt: TGTGCCAGCAGTCCGACAGGGCTAGGGGCCAACGTCCTGACTTTC
CDR3aa: CASSPTGLGANVLTF
d_gene: TRBD1
abundance: few
j_gene: TRBJ2-6
v_gene: TRBV12-3/TRBV12-4

CDR3nt: TGTGCCATCAGTGAGTCGTCTCCCACATGGAATTCCCCCCAGCCCCAGCATTTT
CDR3aa: CAISESSPTWNSPQPQHF
d_gene: NA
abundance: many
j_gene: TRBJ1-5
v_gene: TRBV10-3

CDR3nt: TGTGCCAGCAGCTTAGGTCGGGGACAGGGGCATGAAAAACTGTTTTTT
CDR3aa: CASSLGRGQGHEKLFF
d_gene: TRBD1
abundance: NA
j_gene: TRBJ1-4
v_gene: TRBV13

CDR3nt: TGTGCCAGCAGCTTGTGGGGCCGGATTGTCGGGCAGTACTTC
CDR3aa: CASSLWGRIVGQYF
d_gene: NA
abundance: few
j_gene: TRBJ2-7
v_gene: TRBV5-6

CDR3nt: TGTGCCAGCAGCGGAGGGGATGTGGGCACAGATACGCAGTATTTT
CDR3aa: CASSGGDVGTDTQYF
d_gene: NA
abundance: NA
j_gene: TRBJ2-3
v_gene: TRBV7-8

CDR3nt: TGTGCCAGCAGCCCGCAGGCGGCGGGAGGCACAGATACGCAGTATTTT
CDR3aa: CASSPQAAGGTDTQYF
d_gene: TRBD2
abundance: many
j_gene: TRBJ2-3
v_gene: TRBV7-2

CDR3nt: TGTGCCAGCAGTTTAGGACAGGGGGCCGGTACCGGGGAGCTGTTTTTT
CDR3aa: CASSLGQGAGTGELFF
d_gene: TRBD1
abundance: few
j_gene: TRBJ2-2
v_gene: TRBV27

CDR3nt: TGTGCCAGCAGCACGACAGGGGGAGGTACTGAAGCTTTCTTT
CDR3aa: CASSTTGGGTEAFF
d_gene: TRBD1
abundance: NA
j_gene: TRBJ1-1
v_gene: TRBV7-9

CDR3nt: TGCGCCAGCAGCCGCCCAGACAGGAGCACTGAAGCTTTCTTT
CDR3aa: CASSRPDRSTEAFF
d_gene: NA
abundance: many
j_gene: TRBJ1-1
v_gene: TRBV4-1

CDR3nt: TGTGCTAGTGGTGCAGGGGGTTCGTGGGGCAATGAGCAGTTCTTC
CDR3aa: CASGAGGSWGNEQFF
d_gene: TRBD1
abundance: NA
j_gene: TRBJ2-1
v_gene: TRBV12-5

CDR3nt: TGTGCCAGCAGGAAGGGGGTCCAAGAGACCCAGTACTTC
CDR3aa: CASRKGVQETQYF
d_gene: NA
abundance: NA
j_gene: TRBJ2-5
v_gene: TRBV2

CDR3nt: TGCAGCGTGAATCCCGGGGCCGGGGGTTTGGCTGAAGCTTTCTTT
CDR3aa: CSVNPGAGGLAEAFF
d_gene: NA
abundance: few
j_gene: TRBJ1-1
v_gene: TRBV29-1

CDR3nt: TGTGCCAGCGGACAGGGAGGGCGCCAAGAGACCCAGTACTTC
CDR3aa: CASGQGGRQETQYF
d_gene: NA
abundance: NA
j_gene: TRBJ2-5
v_gene: TRBV2

CDR3nt: TGTGCCAGCAGCCAAGAAGGTGCCTCCCAGTACGAGCAGTACTTC
CDR3aa: CASSQEGASQYEQYF
d_gene: NA
abundance: many
j_gene: TRBJ2-7
v_gene: TRBV4-2

CDR3nt: TGTGCCAGCAGCTTAAGGACTGAGAACACTGAAGCTTTCTTT
CDR3aa: CASSLRTENTEAFF
d_gene: NA
abundance: few
j_gene: TRBJ1-1
v_gene: TRBV7-8

CDR3nt: TGTGCCAGCAGCTTAGAGGGGGCGATTAGCAATCAGCCCCAGCATTTT
CDR3aa: CASSLEGAISNQPQHF
d_gene: TRBD1
abundance: few
j_gene: TRBJ1-5
v_gene: TRBV7-8

CDR3nt: TGCAGCGTTTGTCCCGGGATCAATGAGCAGTTCTTC
CDR3aa: CSVCPGINEQFF
d_gene: NA
abundance: many
j_gene: TRBJ2-1
v_gene: TRBV29-1

CDR3nt: TGTGCCAGCAGCTACGTCCCTAATTCTGAAGCTTTCTTT
CDR3aa: CASSYVPNSEAFF
d_gene: NA
abundance: few
j_gene: TRBJ1-1
v_gene: TRBV11-3

CDR3nt: TGTGCCAGCAGCCAAGATATGGGGTCCCACAATGAGCAGTTCTTC
CDR3aa: CASSQDMGSHNEQFF
d_gene: NA
abundance: NA
j_gene: TRBJ2-1
v_gene: TRBV4-2

CDR3nt: TGTGCCAGCAGTACGCGATCTTCCCTGGGACCCTACGAGCAGTACTTC
CDR3aa: CASSTRSSLGPYEQYF
d_gene: NA
abundance: few
j_gene: TRBJ2-7
v_gene: TRBV6-1

CDR3nt: TGTGCCAGCAGCTTTGTGGACAGGGGGCGAGAGACCCAGTACTTC
CDR3aa: CASSFVDRGRETQYF
d_gene: TRBD1
abundance: few
j_gene: TRBJ2-5
v_gene: TRBV5-5

CDR3nt: TGTGCCGCACCGGGACAGACCTACAATGAGCAGTTCTTC
CDR3aa: CAAPGQTYNEQFF
d_gene: TRBD1
abundance: many
j_gene: TRBJ2-1
v_gene: TRBV2

CDR3nt: TGCAGCGTTGAAAGGGGCAGGGAGGATGGCTACACCTTC
CDR3aa: CSVERGREDGYTF
d_gene: NA
abundance: NA
j_gene: TRBJ1-2
v_gene: TRBV29-1

CDR3nt: TGTGCCAGCAGCTTAGAAGCGGGGGGATTCGATGAGCAGTTCTTC
CDR3aa: CASSLEAGGFDEQFF
d_gene: TRBD2
abundance: NA
j_gene: TRBJ2-1
v_gene: TRBV11-3

CDR3nt: TGTGCCAGCAGCTTAGGTGGTACCCTGATCGAGACCCAGTACTTC
CDR3aa: CASSLGGTLIETQYF
d_gene: NA
abundance: NA
j_gene: TRBJ2-5
v_gene: TRBV7-2

CDR3nt: TGCAGTGCTAGAGTACAGGGGGCTGTTTCACCCCTCCACTTT
CDR3aa: CSARVQGAVSPLHF
d_gene: TRBD1
abundance: NA
j_gene: TRBJ1-6
v_gene: TRBV20-1

CDR3nt: TGTGCCAGCTTGGACAGTTGGACTGAAGCTTTCTTT
CDR3aa: CASLDSWTEAFF
d_gene: NA
abundance: NA
j_gene: TRBJ1-1
v_gene: TRBV6-2/TRBV6-3

CDR3nt: TGTGCCAGCAGAGTTCGGGGGACCTCCTATAATTCACCCCTCCACTTT
CDR3aa: CASRVRGTSYNSPLHF
d_gene: NA
abundance: few
j_gene: TRBJ1-6
v_gene: TRBV6-6

CDR3nt: TGCAGTGCTCCCGTCAACCGGGATGAGCAGTTCTTC
CDR3aa: CSAPVNRDEQFF
d_gene: NA
abundance: NA
j_gene: TRBJ2-1
v_gene: TRBV20-1

CDR3nt: TGTGCCAGCTCCCCACCCGGGACTAGCGGGGGGATTCGGGATGAGCAGTTCTTC
CDR3aa: CASSPPGTSGGIRDEQFF
d_gene: TRBD2
abundance: many
j_gene: TRBJ2-1
v_gene: TRBV18

CDR3nt: TGTGCCAGCAGAGGACCGGGGCGCACTGGAAACACCATATATTTT
CDR3aa: CASRGPGRTGNTIYF
d_gene: NA
abundance: NA
j_gene: TRBJ1-3
v_gene: TRBV12-3/TRBV12-4